This TCR beta chain stems from a study of PD-1 blockade in mismatch repair-deficient tumors (dated by TCRdb to the late 2010s). About the full investigation: Between late 2013 and late 2016, the trial enrolled roughly 80 consecutive patients with roughly twelve types of mismatch repair-deficient cancer, all of whom had received prior treatment and were progressing. Tumor-associated T cell clones in the peripheral blood of patients responding to PD-1 blockade were tracked using deep sequencing of TCR CDR3 regions. Paper-wide results and their limitations: Rapid expansion after pembrolizumab followed by contraction, generally before radiologic responses, was shown by tumor-resident clones, which were often undetectable in blood before treatment.

The library was built by means of the immunoSEQ multiplex PCR assay. Sourced from immuneACCESS, this table was stored by TCRdb with only in-frame sequences that have V and J called. A share of the clones is absent; for the studies checked, an unresolved V gene accounts for under half, and the remainder has no known explanation. For this sample there are about 38,000 clones; roughly 83% appear just once. The ten largest clones add up to about 23% of the sample. As regards this clone: There is no known antigen for this receptor. Base qualities were left out, and no much larger clone turns up one base away.

For each enrolled patient, mismatch repair deficiency was established using either polymerase chain reaction or immunohistochemistry. TCR sequencing was carried out for three patients who responded to pembrolizumab therapy. The phase II trial prospectively evaluated PD-1 blockade with pembrolizumab in advanced mismatch repair-deficient cancers, independent of tissue of origin. Peripheral blood T cell samples were gathered serially, both before PD-1 blockade started and at multiple time points afterward. Blood sampling time points were reported as weeks after the first dose of pembrolizumab. Sequences were derived from peripheral blood, sampled 4 weeks after starting pembrolizumab. The TCR was taken from an adult with mismatch repair-deficient cancer.

The CDR3 reads CASSGMGGHNYGYTF. The DNA sequence reads TGTGCCAGCAGCGGAATGGGGGGGCACAACTATGGCTACACCTTC. The receptor chain draws on TRBV9 and TRBJ1-2; TRBD1 is perhaps the D gene, given 6 matching bases. The CDR3, cysteine through phenylalanine, is 15 amino acids long. Of all the DNA, just the CDR3 is kept, 45 bases in frame from base 1. Between the V and J ends, shortened by 3 bases and 2 bases respectively, the junction contains 14 bases. CDR1 SGDLS and CDR2 YYNGEE were looked up in the germline V gene.